Each of the 23 T cell receptor beta chains below was sequenced from the same sample in a study of blood T cell repertoires in COVID-19. TCRdb's copy holds only in-frame clones and misses some; the assay was immunoSEQ multiplex PCR. Among 90,000 to 120,000 clones, 84% were seen once, and the ten largest hold 4.2%. The sequenced sample consisted of peripheral blood. Source of these receptors: a human donor in a cohort sampled during active COVID-19.

The rearrangement uses TRBV7-2 and TRBJ2-1; TRBD2 matches 11 bases. Germline-derived CDR1 and CDR2 are SGHTA and FQGNSA. V lost 5 bases and J lost 9; bases outside the gene matches: 9. This CDR3 is 15 amino acids long. DNA for the CDR3: TGTGCCAGCAGCCGTGGGACTAGCGGTTCTCTTGAGCAGTTCTTC. Protein: CASSRGTSGSLEQFF.

The rearrangement links TRBV7-2 to TRBJ2-5; 8 bases match TRBD2. The germline CDR1 and CDR2 sequences are SGHTA and FQGNSA. CDR3 size: 16 residues. J gave up 4 bases and V 5 bases, and 12 bases lay outside the gene matches. The CDR3 loop is CASSLTSGVGGETQYF. In DNA form, the CDR3 reads TGTGCCAGCAGCCTCACTAGCGGAGTAGGGGGAGAGACCCAGTACTTC.

V and J are TRBV3-1 (or the pseudogene TRBV3-2) and TRBJ1-2; D remains unclear. This CDR3 region has 13 residues. From germline, CDR1 is LGHDT and CDR2 YNNKEL (reference sequence). With 4 bases removed from V and 9 bases from J, the gap between germline ends came to 15 bases. CDR3 sequence reads: CASSPDPVNRYTF. CDR3 DNA sequence: TGTGCCAGCAGCCCAGATCCAGTTAATCGCTACACCTTC.

The chain recombines TRBV7-2 with TRBJ1-6, with 7 bases fitting TRBD1. The CDR3 is 15 amino acids. The V and J ends lost 5 bases and 6 bases, in that order; junction bases with no gene match: 7. The germline V gene has CDR1 SGHTA and CDR2 FQGNSA. The CDR3 bases are TGTGCCAGCAGCCCTCAACAGGGGTTTAATTCACCCCTCCACTTT. Translated: CASSPQQGFNSPLHF. Combining the CDR3 with reference TRBV7-2 and TRBJ1-6 gives the whole variable domain GAGVSQSPSNKVTEKGKDVELRCDPISGHTALYWYRQSLGQGLEFLIYFQGNSAPDKSGLPSDRFSAERTGGSVSTLTIQRTQQEDSAVYLCASSPQQGFNSPLHFGNGTRLTVT.

This clone was detected once. The chain combines TRBV7-2 with TRBJ1-5; possibly TRBD1 for D (6 bases). This CDR3 has 15 amino acids. Germline V lookup: CDR1 SGHTA, CDR2 FQGNSA. Trimming removed 2 bases at V and 3 bases at J, with 11 bases between. This CDR3 reads CASSLTQGPNQPQHF. The CDR3 nucleotides are TGTGCCAGCAGCTTAACACAGGGCCCCAATCAGCCCCAGCATTTT.

The rearrangement uses TRBV10-3 and TRBJ2-1; 9 bases line up with TRBD2. Trimming removed 9 bases from V and 9 bases from J; junction bases left unmatched: 9. From germline, CDR1 is ENHRY and CDR2 SYGVKD. CDR3 length: 13 residues. CDR3 residues: CAITEGREGEQFF. DNA for the CDR3: TGTGCCATTACCGAGGGGCGGGAGGGTGAGCAGTTCTTC.

This chain uses TRBV5-5 with TRBJ1-2; D gene ambiguous. CDR1 is SGHKS and CDR2 is YYEKEE in the germline V gene (reference sequence). Trimming took off 0 bases at V and 2 bases at J, with 8 bases between the two ends. The CDR3 covers 14 residues. CDR3 protein: CASSLAVGNYGYTF. In nucleotides, the CDR3 is TGTGCCAGCAGCTTGGCCGTCGGGAACTATGGCTACACCTTC.

The chain has TRBV14 and TRBJ1-6, with a weak D call TRBD1 (6 bases). In germline, CDR1 is SGHDN, CDR2 FVKESK. The CDR3 totals 15 residues. V was pared by 4 bases and J by 9 bases, with 16 bases between. The CDR3 DNA reads as TGTGCCAGCAGCCGCGGACAGCACTTACCTTCACCCCTCCACTTT. It yields the protein CASSRGQHLPSPLHF.

The chain recombines TRBV7-2 with TRBJ2-1, with TRBD2 matching 10 bases. V dropped 1 base and J dropped 1; count of bases not matched to a gene: 4. This CDR3 is built from 17 residues. The germline V gene encodes CDR1 SGHTA and CDR2 FQGNSA. CDR3 in DNA: TGTGCCAGCAGCTTAGTGATAGCGGGAGGATCCTACAATGAGCAGTTCTTC. Its protein is CASSLVIAGGSYNEQFF.

CDR3 in DNA: TGCGCCAGCAGCCAAGAGCTTCCCCAACTAGCGGACACAGATACGCAGTATTTT. This sequence encodes CASSQELPQLADTDTQYF. V usage is TRBV4-3 and J usage is TRBJ2-3, with 8 bases matching TRBD2. With 0 bases clipped from V and 2 bases from J, the junction kept 10 bases outside the gene matches. Germline V gives CDR1 LGHNA, CDR2 YSLEER. The CDR3 spans 18 residues.

The chain joins TRBV6-1 to TRBJ2-7, with D unresolved. Trimming removed 1 base from V and 2 bases from J, with 15 bases in between. This CDR3 has 16 residues. Germline V CDR1 and CDR2: MNHNS, SASEGT. CDR3 bases: TGTGCCAGCAGTGAAGGAGTTGGCGGCCTAGCCTACGAGCAGTACGTC. This sequence encodes CASSEGVGGLAYEQYV.

The chain uses TRBV7-6 and TRBJ2-3, with 7 bases identical to TRBD2. The V gene's germline CDR1 is SGHVS and CDR2 FNYEAQ. This CDR3 contains 15 residues. Trimming removed 0 bases from V and 2 bases from J; junction bases left unmatched: 2. CDR3 protein: CASSLAGTTTDTQYF. CDR3 in DNA: TGTGCCAGCAGCTTAGCGGGGACTACCACAGATACGCAGTATTTT.

The chain uses TRBV19 and TRBJ1-1; D is perhaps TRBD1 (6 bases). V lost 4 bases, J lost 1 base, and 10 bases lay in between. CDR1 and CDR2 from the germline V gene are LNHDA and SQIVND (reference sequence). The CDR3 sequence is 14 residues long. CDR3 amino acids: CASSTPTGNTEAFF. The CDR3 DNA follows: TGTGCCAGTAGTACTCCGACAGGGAACACTGAAGCTTTCTTT.

With respect to this clone: The junction departs from germline at one end; a sequencing error may be responsible. Other DNA sequences in the same sample also yield this CDR3. The CDR3 bases are TGTGCCAGCAGCTTAGGACTCGGGGGAATACCAGATACACAGTATTTT. Translated, it gives CASSLGLGGIPDTQYF. The chain recombines TRBV3-1 (or the pseudogene TRBV3-2) with TRBJ2-3; D possibly corresponds to TRBD2 (6 bases). CDR3 size: 16 residues. The germline CDR1 and CDR2 sequences are LGHDT and YNNKEL (reference sequence).

This chain joins TRBV11-3 and TRBJ2-1; the match to TRBD2 covers 10 bases. The junction had 7 bases not matched to a gene; V was cut back by 2 bases and J by 6 bases. Germline V lookup: CDR1 SGHNT, CDR2 YENEEA. This CDR3 spans 16 amino acids. CDR3 nucleotide sequence: TGTGCCAGCAGCTTATTCTCTAGCGGGAGTGGCAATGAGCAGTTCTTC. It is translated as CASSLFSSGSGNEQFF.

The CDR3 DNA follows: TGTGCCAGCTCATCGGGCAGGGGACCCATATATTTT. Translating it yields CASSSGRGPIYF. J is TRBJ1-3 and V is TRBV18; D may be TRBD1 (6 bases). CDR3 size: 12 residues. Trimming took off 5 bases at V and 11 bases at J, with 13 bases between the two ends. Germline CDR1 KGHSH, CDR2 LQKENI.

V is TRBV2 and J is TRBJ1-4; no definite D call. The V and J ends lost 4 bases and 2 bases respectively, with 5 bases between them. Per the germline V gene, CDR1 is SNHLY and CDR2 is FYNNEI. The CDR3 contains 13 residues. The CDR3 loop reads CASSGQTNEKLFF. The DNA for the CDR3 is TGTGCCAGCAGTGGCCAGACTAATGAAAAACTGTTTTTT.

V is TRBV19 and J is TRBJ1-2, with TRBD1 matching 9 bases. CDR1 and CDR2 (germline): LNHDA, SQIVND (reference sequence). The CDR3 spans 14 residues. Trimming took 3 bases from V and 6 from J; bases not matched to a gene: 5. CDR3 nucleotide sequence: TGTGCCAGTAGTATGGGGACAGGGTTAAATGGCTACACCTTC. Its translation: CASSMGTGLNGYTF.

In its sample, this clone was seen a few times. The V call is TRBV7-8, the J call TRBJ1-1, with TRBD1 as a possible D gene (5 bases). Germline V gives CDR1 SGHVS, CDR2 FQNEAQ. The germline V and J ends were trimmed by 1 base and 2 bases, with 11 bases remaining between them. The CDR3 consists of 15 residues. The chain's CDR3 is CASSLGQLLNTEAFF. The DNA for the CDR3 is TGTGCCAGCAGCTTAGGACAGCTACTTAACACTGAAGCTTTCTTT.

V and J are TRBV7-3 and TRBJ1-1; D is unresolved. This CDR3 is built from 13 residues. V was trimmed by 5 bases and J by 2 bases, leaving 9 bases between them. CDR1 is SGHTA and CDR2 is FQGTGA in the germline V gene. CDR3 protein: CASSKGGNTEAFF. The CDR3 nucleotides are TGTGCCAGCAGCAAAGGCGGAAACACTGAAGCTTTCTTT.

This clone was counted a few times. The DNA of the CDR3 is TGTGCTAGTGGCCACGGACAGGGCACAGATACGCAGTATTTT. This sequence encodes CASGHGQGTDTQYF. The genes are TRBV12-5 and TRBJ2-3; 7 bases line up with TRBD1. J lost 1 base, V lost 6 bases, and 4 bases had no gene match. The germline CDR1 and CDR2 sequences are LGHNT and FRNRAP. The CDR3 spans 14 residues. Full variable domain (outside the CDR3, taken from reference TRBV12-5 and TRBJ2-3): DARVTQTPRHKVTEMGQEVTMRCQPILGHNTVFWYRQTMMQGLELLAYFRNRAPLDDSGMPKDRFSAEMPDATLATLKIQPSEPRDSAVYFCASGHGQGTDTQYFGPGTRLTVL.

The chain couples TRBV5-1 to TRBJ1-1; D unresolved. V was clipped by 3 bases and J by 4 bases, with 16 bases between them. The germline V gene has CDR1 SGHRS and CDR2 YFSETQ. The CDR3 runs 15 residues. The CDR3 is CASSSSALRGTEAFF. The DNA of the CDR3 is TGCGCCAGCAGCTCCTCGGCGCTCCGGGGCACTGAAGCTTTCTTT.

The chain combines TRBV7-9 with TRBJ1-5; the D gene is possibly TRBD1 (6 bases). CDR1 SEHNR and CDR2 FQNEAQ come from the germline V gene (reference sequence). The CDR3 runs 17 residues. V was pared by 0 bases and J by 10 bases, with 22 bases between. The chain's CDR3 is CASSLAGSGQGGAPQHF. The CDR3 DNA is TGTGCCAGCAGCTTAGCGGGGTCGGGGCAAGGGGGAGCTCCCCAGCATTTT.